Listed here are 11 T cell receptor beta chains from one sample, sequenced in a study of CD8 T cells in ankylosing spondylitis. TCRdb ran MiXCR on the 5' RACE reads and lists one entry per CDR3 protein. The sample includes fewer than 250,000 distinct CDR3 sequences, roughly a tenth of them seen just once. Source material: blood, either unsorted or a sorted T cell fraction (not recorded which). The receptor set was obtained from a male donor with ankylosing spondylitis or in good health (not recorded which).

This clonotype was observed many times. The chain recombines TRBV29-1 with TRBJ1-3; D is unresolved. The CDR3 length is 14 residues. Between the trimmed V and J ends, which lost 4 bases and 4 bases, there was a span of 14 bases. CDR1 is SQVTM and CDR2 is ANQGSEA in the germline V gene. CDR3 sequence: CSVAWQNRGNTIYF. CDR3 coding DNA: TGCAGCGTTGCGTGGCAGAACAGAGGAAACACCATATATTTT.

Of note for this clonotype: This may be a read error: a much more frequent sequence differs by one nucleotide. This rearrangement joins TRBV5-1 to TRBJ2-7, with D perhaps TRBD1 (5 bases). The length of the CDR3 is 13 residues. Germline assignment: CDR1 SGHRS and CDR2 YFSETQ. The ends were cut back, 2 bases at V and 4 bases at J, with 10 bases in the middle. CDR3 in DNA: TGCGCCAGCAGCTTACAGGTGGATTACGAGCAGTACTTC. This translates into CASSLQVDYEQYF.

The V call is TRBV6-1, the J call TRBJ2-7; no reliable D call. This CDR3 is 16 amino acids long. V was cut by 3 bases and J by 7 bases, with 22 bases left in between. Germline loops: CDR1 MNHNS, CDR2 SASEGT. CDR3 nucleotide sequence: TGTGCCAGCAGTGATCCCTCAAGGGTGTTCCGTGAAGAGCAGTACTTC. Translating gives CASSDPSRVFREEQYF.

The sample holds many counts of this clonotype. The V and J genes are TRBV30 and TRBJ1-5; the D is unclear. The V end was cut by 1 base, the J end by 7 bases, with 14 bases between. Germline loops: CDR1 GTSNPN, CDR2 SVGIG (reference sequence). The CDR3 consists of 14 residues. The CDR3: CAWSANSVNQPQHF. CDR3 in DNA: TGTGCCTGGAGTGCGAACAGTGTAAACCAGCCCCAGCATTTT.

Details on this clonotype: This sequence may be a read error, since a much larger clone differs from it by one base. The chain combines TRBV15 with TRBJ2-1; either TRBD1 or TRBD2 may fit D (6 bases each). Germline CDR1 LNHNV, CDR2 YYDKDF (reference sequence). V lost 5 bases and J lost 4, with 18 bases in between. This CDR3 is built from 16 residues. This CDR3 is CATSRLVGGLYNEQFF. DNA for the CDR3: TGTGCCACCAGCCGACTAGTGGGGGGCCTATACAATGAGCAGTTCTTC.

This clonotype was counted a few times. The chain carries TRBV2 and TRBJ2-2; D uncertain. Germline V gene data show CDR1 as SNHLY and CDR2 as FYNNEI. The V gene lost 7 bases and the J gene lost 6 bases, with 3 bases spanning the gap. The length of the CDR3 is 10 residues. For the CDR3, the DNA is TGTGCCAGCAAAGCCGGGGAGCTGTTTTTT. It encodes CASKAGELFF.

This clonotype appeared many times. This chain joins TRBV7-2 and TRBJ2-5, with TRBD2 matching over 8 bases. CDR1 and CDR2 (germline): SGHTA, FQGNSA. With 6 bases clipped from V and 2 bases from J, the junction kept 5 bases outside the gene matches. The CDR3 sequence is 14 residues long. The CDR3 DNA is TGTGCCAGCAGTCTACTAGCGGTACAAGAGACCCAGTACTTC. Translated, it gives CASSLLAVQETQYF.

In this sample, this clonotype turned up many times. This chain joins TRBV5-6 and TRBJ1-6, with D unresolved. V lost 6 bases and J 13 bases, leaving 14 bases between the germline ends. CDR1 is SGHDT, CDR2 YYEEEE, per germline. This CDR3 is 12 amino acids long. The CDR3 loop reads CASTIPGEPLHF. The CDR3 nucleotides are TGTGCCAGCACAATCCCGGGTGAGCCCCTCCACTTT.

This clonotype occurred many times. The genes are TRBV4-1 and TRBJ2-1; either TRBD1 or TRBD2 may fit D (5 bases each). The V end lost 0 bases, the J end lost 4 bases, and 10 bases lay between the germline ends. CDR1 MGHRA and CDR2 YSYEKL come from the germline V gene. The length of the CDR3 is 15 residues. CDR3 coding DNA: TGCGCCAGCAGCCAAGACTCGGGGCAGTACAATGAGCAGTTCTTC. Amino acids: CASSQDSGQYNEQFF.

This clonotype has a handful of counts. The chain employs TRBV2 and TRBJ2-7; 8 bases are a match to TRBD2. This CDR3 contains 13 residues. Trimming took 6 bases from V and 5 from J; bases not matched to a gene: 6. Germline values: CDR1 SNHLY, CDR2 FYNNEI. DNA for the CDR3: TGTGCCAGCAGGGAACGGGGGGGCCACGAGCAGTACTTC. Translation: CASRERGGHEQYF.

The chain has TRBV20-1 and TRBJ2-6; unclear D gene. V dropped 6 bases and J dropped 0 bases, with 12 bases sitting between them. CDR1 and CDR2 (germline): DFQATT, SNEGSKA (reference sequence). CDR3 length equals 15 residues. This CDR3 reads CSASSGDSGANVLTF. The CDR3 DNA is TGCAGTGCCTCCAGTGGGGACTCTGGGGCCAACGTCCTGACTTTC.